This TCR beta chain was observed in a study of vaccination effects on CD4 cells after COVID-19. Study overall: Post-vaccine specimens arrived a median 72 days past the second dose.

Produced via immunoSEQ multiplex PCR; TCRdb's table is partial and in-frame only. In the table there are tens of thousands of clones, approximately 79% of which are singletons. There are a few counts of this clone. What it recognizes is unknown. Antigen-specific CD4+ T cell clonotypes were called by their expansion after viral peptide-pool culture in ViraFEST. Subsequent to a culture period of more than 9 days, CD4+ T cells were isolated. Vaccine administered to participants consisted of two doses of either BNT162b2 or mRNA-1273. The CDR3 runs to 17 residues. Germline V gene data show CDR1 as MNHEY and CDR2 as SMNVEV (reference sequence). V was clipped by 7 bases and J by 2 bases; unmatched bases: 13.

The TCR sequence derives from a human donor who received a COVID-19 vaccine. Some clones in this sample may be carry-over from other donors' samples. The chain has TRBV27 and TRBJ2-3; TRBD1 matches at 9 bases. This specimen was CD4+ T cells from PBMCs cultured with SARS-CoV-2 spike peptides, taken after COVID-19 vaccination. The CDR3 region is CASNKEYRGRDTDTQYF. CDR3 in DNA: TGTGCCAGCAATAAAGAATACAGGGGGCGCGACACAGATACGCAGTATTTT.